Sequencing of this TCR beta chain was carried out in a study of post-analysis software for immune sequencing data (dated by TCRdb to the mid-2010s). About the investigation overall: Relapsing-remitting, secondary progressive and progressive-relapsing multiple sclerosis were recorded as disease courses, and subtype annotation was lacking for some patients. The patient repertoires were compared against approximately ten previously published healthy control repertoires obtained from donors aged roughly 6 to 28 years. A subset of samples was prepared in parallel using single-end sample barcoding, then pooled and co-amplified after Illumina adapter ligation. General study outcomes and caveats: Roughly 5 TRBV segments, including TRBV5-6, TRBV5-1 and TRBV20-1, were significantly more frequent in patients than controls. The control group was slightly older than the multiple sclerosis patient group. Multiple sclerosis patients had significantly lower normalized Chao1 diversity than controls, a result that suggests substantial peripheral T-cell clonal expansion. Direct clustering with F measure showed strong co-clustering of samples prepared in the same batch, prompting a batch-effect correction.

To demonstrate the VDJtools post-analysis software, TCR beta repertoires were profiled from the peripheral blood of over ten young patients with multiple sclerosis. The multiple sclerosis patients were children and adolescents between about 6 and 16 years of age. The germline V gene sets CDR1 to SQVTM and CDR2 to ANQGSEA. Between the V and J ends, shortened by 8 bases and 8 bases respectively, the junction contains 19 bases. The CDR3 measures 13 amino acids from cysteine to phenylalanine. Only the CDR3 portion is preserved as DNA: 39 bases, with reading frame beginning at the first base. Details on this clonotype: What antigen it recognizes has not been identified. Base quality data are lacking; no much larger clone is found one base away.

Receptor amplification or capture employed PCR. The instrument was an Illumina HiSeq 2500. To reduce PCR and sequencing biases, unique molecular identifiers were built into the TCR beta cDNA libraries. Every 1 to 10 million input T cells yielded approximately 500,000 cDNA molecules, meaning each molecule approximated one T cell. Patient libraries were prepared and sequenced with the same protocol used for the earlier healthy control dataset. Samples belonging to the same batch were prepared together, multiplexed and sequenced on a shared HiSeq lane. The authors processed their data as follows. Raw barcoded reads were processed with MIGEC, and single-read molecular identifier groups were discarded before consensus assembly and CDR3 extraction. Clonotype tables were post-analysed with VDJtools, normalizing diversity by down-sampling all datasets to the smallest sample size. To correct batch-related cross-sample contamination, repertoire overlap clustering matched CDR3 amino acid sequences but not nucleotide sequences. TCRdb redid the processing of the public reads, applying fastp at Q25 and MiXCR, and retained in-frame beta chains. Each entry is one CDR3 protein sequence, shown with its most common DNA and genes. The V and J calls and clone size come from TCRdb's table, not from the authors' own analysis. In this sample the table shows 650,000 to 850,000 distinct CDR3 sequences, 35% to 55% of which occur a single time. Roughly 4.5% of the sample is held by the ten biggest clonotypes.

Material for sequencing was blood. The sequence derives from a girl aged 10 to 17 with multiple sclerosis. The chain uses TRBV29-1 and TRBJ2-1, and perhaps TRBD1 as D gene, on 7 matching bases. DNA sequence: TGCAGCCTGGGGGGCCAGGGGGGCGATGAGCAGTTCTTC. This gives the protein CSLGGQGGDEQFF.